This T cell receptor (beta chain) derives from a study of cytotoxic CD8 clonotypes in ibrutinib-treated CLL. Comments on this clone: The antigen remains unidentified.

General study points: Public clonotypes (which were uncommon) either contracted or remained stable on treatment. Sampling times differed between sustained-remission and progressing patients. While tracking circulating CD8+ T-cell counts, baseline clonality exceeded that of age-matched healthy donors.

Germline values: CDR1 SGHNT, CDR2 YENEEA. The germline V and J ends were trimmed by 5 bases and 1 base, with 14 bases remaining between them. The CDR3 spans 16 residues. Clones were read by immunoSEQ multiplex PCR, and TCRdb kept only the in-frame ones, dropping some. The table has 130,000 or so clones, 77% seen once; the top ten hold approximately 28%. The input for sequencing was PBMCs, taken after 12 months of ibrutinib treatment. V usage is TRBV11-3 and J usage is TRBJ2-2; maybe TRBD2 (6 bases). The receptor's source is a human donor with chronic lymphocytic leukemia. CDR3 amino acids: CASSTGGGMNTGELFF. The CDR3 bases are TGTGCCAGCAGCACGGGCGGAGGGATGAACACCGGGGAGCTGTTTTTT. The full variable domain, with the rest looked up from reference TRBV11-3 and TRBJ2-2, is EAGVVQSPRYKIIEKKQPVAFWCNPISGHNTLYWYLQNLGQGPELLIRYENEEAVDDSQLPKDRFSAERLKGVDSTLKIQPAELGDSAVYLCASSTGGGMNTGELFFGEGSRLTVL.